This TCR beta chain was identified during a study of identical twins. Findings and caveats of the study: Weaker excess sharing between twins was seen in beta out-of-frame sequences.

Many counts were recorded for this clonotype. Its target is unknown. TCRdb processed the 5' RACE reads anew with MiXCR; each CDR3 protein has one entry. Of about 160,000 distinct CDR3 sequences in the sample, roughly 3.2% were seen once. The CDR3 is made up of 14 amino acids. The V gene's germline CDR1 is SGHVS and CDR2 FQNEAQ. V was pared by 5 bases and J by 4 bases, with 6 bases of the junction left unmatched. The sequence derives from a man between 18 and 35 years old in good health. Sequenced material: memory T cells sorted from blood. The chain carries TRBV7-8 and TRBJ2-5, with TRBD1 matching 8 bases. The CDR3 nucleotides read TGTGCCAGCAGCCCCAGGGGGCTAGGAGAGACCCAGTACTTC. It yields the protein CASSPRGLGETQYF.